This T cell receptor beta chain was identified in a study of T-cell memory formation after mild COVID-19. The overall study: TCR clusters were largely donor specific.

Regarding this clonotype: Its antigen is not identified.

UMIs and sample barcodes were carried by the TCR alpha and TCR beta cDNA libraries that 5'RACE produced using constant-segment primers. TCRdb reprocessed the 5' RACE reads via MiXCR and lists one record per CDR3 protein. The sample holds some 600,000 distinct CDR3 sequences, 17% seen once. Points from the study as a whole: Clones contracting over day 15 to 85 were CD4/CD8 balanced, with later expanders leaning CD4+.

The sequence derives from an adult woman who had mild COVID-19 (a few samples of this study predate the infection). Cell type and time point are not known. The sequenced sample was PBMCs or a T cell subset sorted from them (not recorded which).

The CDR3 protein is CSVGIQSNTEAFF. The CDR3 DNA reads TGCAGCGTTGGAATCCAGTCGAACACTGAAGCTTTCTTT. The chain uses TRBV29-1 and TRBJ1-1; D remains unclear. CDR1 is SQVTM, CDR2 ANQGSEA, per germline. The CDR3 has 13 residues. V was clipped by 4 bases and J by 1 base, with 10 bases between them.